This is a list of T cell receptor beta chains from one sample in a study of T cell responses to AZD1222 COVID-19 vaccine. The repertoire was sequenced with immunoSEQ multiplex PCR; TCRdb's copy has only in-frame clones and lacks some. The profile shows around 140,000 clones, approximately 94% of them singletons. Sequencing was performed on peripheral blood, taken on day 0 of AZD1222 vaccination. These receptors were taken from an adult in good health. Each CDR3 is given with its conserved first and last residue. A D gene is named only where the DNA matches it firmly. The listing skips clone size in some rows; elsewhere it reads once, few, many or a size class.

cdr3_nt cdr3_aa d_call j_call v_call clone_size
TGTGCCAGCAGCCACGACCGGGACAGGGGGGATGGCTACACCTTC CASSHDRDRGDGYTF TRBD1 TRBJ1-2 TRBV4-2 few
TGTGCCAGCAGTTTCACGGGGCTTAATCAGCCCCAGCATTTT CASSFTGLNQPQHF . TRBJ1-5 TRBV6-5 .
TGCGCCAGCAGCCGCTCGACAGGGGGCGATTTTTCGAACACTGAAGCTTTCTTT CASSRSTGGDFSNTEAFF TRBD1 TRBJ1-1 TRBV4-3 .
TGTGCCAGCAGCTTAGGGGTACAGGTTGACTATGGCTACACCTTC CASSLGVQVDYGYTF . TRBJ1-2 TRBV7-9 .
TGTGCCAGCAGACCTGAGGGGGTAGGCGGCTACACCTTC CASRPEGVGGYTF . TRBJ1-2 TRBV6-5 .
TGTGCCAGCAGTGACGGGGACACTGAAGCTTTCTTT CASSDGDTEAFF . TRBJ1-1 TRBV6-6 .
TGTGCCAGTAGCGCAACAGGGGGACCCTATGGCTACACCTTC CASSATGGPYGYTF TRBD1 TRBJ1-2 TRBV19 .
TGTGCCAGCAGCTTATGGGACAGCTTTAATGAAAAACTGTTTTTT CASSLWDSFNEKLFF TRBD1 TRBJ1-4 TRBV7-9 .
TGTGCCAGCAGCTTGGCTGGACCCGGGGAGCAGTACTTC CASSLAGPGEQYF . TRBJ2-7 TRBV5-8 .
TGTGCCAGCAGCTTCCAGGATAACTATGGCTACACCTTC CASSFQDNYGYTF . TRBJ1-2 TRBV7-2 .
TGTGCCAGCAGTTTAGGGGGTTGGTACAACACTGAAGCTTTCTTT CASSLGGWYNTEAFF . TRBJ1-1 TRBV28 .
TGCGCCAGCAGCCAACCATACAGTGGGGAGGATGAGCAGTTCTTC CASSQPYSGEDEQFF . TRBJ2-1 TRBV4-1 .
TGCGCCAGCAGCATCCTAGGGGAAGGCGGCACTGAAGCTTTCTTT CASSILGEGGTEAFF . TRBJ1-1 TRBV5-1 .